The clone carrying this T cell receptor (beta chain) was picked up a small number of times. At one boundary the junction diverges from the germline segment, which might be a read error. This CDR3 contains 9 residues. Germline V gene sequence: CDR1 SQVTM, CDR2 ANQGSEA. Researchers collected 9 to 10 milliliters of peripheral blood from every single donor. A sample-barcoded 5' primer and a J-beta primer mix were used in a second PCR of about 6 to 12 cycles. The template-switch adaptor, which had 12 random nucleotides, put a tag on each cDNA molecule. TCRdb itself ran the 5' RACE reads through MiXCR, one entry per CDR3 protein. The data show about 800,000 distinct CDR3 sequences, 20% to 30% seen once. The sample originates from a study of blood T cells in healthy people across ages. These records were also assigned to another study, of T cells of mothers and their children.

The origin of this receptor is a boy between 10 and 17 years old in good health. Sequencing was performed on blood. V usage is TRBV29-1 and J usage is TRBJ1-4; unclear D gene. The CDR3 coding sequence is TGCAGCGTTGAGTTACCAGGCCGTTTT. Protein: CSVELPGRF.